The clone carrying this T cell receptor beta chain was seen just once. Its antigen is as yet unknown. The length of the CDR3 is 13 residues. Trimming removed 4 bases from V and 2 bases from J, with 9 bases in between. Germline loops: CDR1 SGHKS, CDR2 YYEKEE (reference sequence). TCRdb's table, derived via immunoSEQ multiplex PCR, lists solely in-frame clones and lacks some. The sample includes 60,000 to 70,000 clones, around nine tenths of them seen just once. The data were obtained in a study of siplizumab effects on memory and regulatory T cells. Study-wide results and caveats: Where siplizumab was present, mappable alloreactive CD4+ clones averaged roughly 66% Treg-derived, compared with less than 35% in controls. Just a small share of alloreactive clones was traced back to unstimulated subsets.

Source material: Tregs sorted from blood. The receptor comes from a human donor in good health. The chain joins TRBV5-5 to TRBJ1-2; no reliable D call. CDR3 bases: TGTGCCAGCAGCCTAGGACGGAACTATGGCTACACCTTC. Its protein product is CASSLGRNYGYTF.